The clone carrying this TCR beta chain was counted between two and nine times. Its antigen is unknown. The entry originates in a study of CD8+ T cells in alopecia areata. About the study: Once tofacitinib had been taken for 6 to 18 months, 6 months off drug followed. General observations from the study: Lesional scalp, especially alopecia totalis/universalis, showed higher clonality than normal scalp. It was less clear whether patients shared TCRs than it was in mice, possibly because of HLA.

As the sequencing template, cDNA was produced by extracting RNA and reverse transcribing it. The table came from immunoSEQ multiplex PCR; TCRdb's copy has only in-frame clones and leaves some out. The table has 150,000 to 200,000 clones, about 60% seen once. Both peripheral blood and punch biopsies of lesional scalp skin were obtained from patients who had alopecia areata. CDR1 and CDR2 (germline): KGHSH, LQKENI. With 3 bases removed from V and 1 base from J, the gap between germline ends came to 13 bases. This CDR3 spans 16 amino acids. The chain has TRBV18 and TRBJ1-5, with D maybe TRBD1 (5 bases). This sample comprised CD4+ T cells sorted from blood, obtained at week 0. This clonotype originated in a human donor with alopecia areata. CDR3 sequence: CASSPQRGESNQPQHF. In DNA form, the CDR3 reads TGTGCCAGCTCACCCCAGCGAGGGGAGAGCAATCAGCCCCAGCATTTT.